This TCR beta chain was retrieved from a study of blood T cell repertoires in COVID-19. Background on the study: Spain, Italy and the United States supplied samples that represented acute and convalescent COVID-19.

Sequencing was performed with immunoSEQ multiplex PCR; in TCRdb, only in-frame clones are kept and a portion is missing. The data show fewer than 350,000 clones, 81% seen once. This clone was recorded a few times. The germline V gene has CDR1 SGHKS and CDR2 YYEKEE (reference sequence). The CDR3 covers 12 residues. V gave up 0 bases and J gave up 9 bases, with 7 bases separating them. This receptor was taken from a woman aged 55-70 years with active or convalescent COVID-19. J is TRBJ1-5 and V is TRBV5-5; TRBD1 is a possible D gene (6 bases). Sequencing was done on a sample of peripheral blood. The CDR3 region is CASSLGGPPQHF. Written as DNA, the CDR3 is TGTGCCAGCAGCTTGGGGGGGCCGCCCCAGCATTTT.